The 4 T cell receptor beta chains below all came from one sample that was sequenced in a study of cytomegalovirus exposure and HLA in healthy donors. Primers: 60 Vbeta forward and 13 Jbeta reverse. Sequencing used immunoSEQ multiplex PCR; TCRdb keeps in-frame clones, though not all of them. The data hold 150,000 or so clones, with about 83% observed a single time. Sequencing was carried out using PBMCs. All receptors come from a man aged 40-55 years in good health and CMV-seropositive.

The rearrangement uses TRBV27 and TRBJ1-1; D gene uncertain. The germline V and J ends were trimmed by 2 bases and 6 bases, with 19 bases remaining between them. This CDR3 has 16 residues. CDR1 is MNHEY, CDR2 SMNVEV, per germline (reference sequence). The CDR3, as DNA: TGTGCCAGCAGTTTAACACTTCATAGCCCGGTCGCTGAAGCTTTCTTT. This translates into CASSLTLHSPVAEAFF.

This chain connects TRBV18 to TRBJ2-2; 7 bases are shared with TRBD1. Per germline, CDR1 KGHSH and CDR2 LQKENI. The V segment lost 3 bases and the J segment 7 bases; nucleotides outside the gene matches: 11. The CDR3 spans 16 residues. CDR3 DNA sequence: TGTGCCAGCTCACCCTCCCGACAGGGTGTTTTCGGGGAGCTGTTTTTT. It codes for CASSPSRQGVFGELFF.

The chain uses TRBV19 and TRBJ2-3; TRBD2 is a possible D gene (6 bases). The V end lost 3 bases, the J end lost 1 base, and 8 bases lay between the germline ends. The CDR3 totals 14 residues. Germline V gene lookup returns CDR1 LNHDA and CDR2 SQIVND (reference sequence). CDR3 sequence: CASSMGGGTDTQYF. In nucleotides, the CDR3 is TGTGCCAGTAGTATGGGGGGTGGCACAGATACGCAGTATTTT. The variable domain in full, completed from reference TRBV19 and TRBJ2-3, reads DGGITQSPKYLFRKEGQNVTLSCEQNLNHDAMYWYRQDPGQGLRLIYYSQIVNDFQKGDIAEGYSVSREKKESFPLTVTSAQKNPTAFYLCASSMGGGTDTQYFGPGTRLTVL.

The chain has TRBV28 and TRBJ1-5; D is undetermined. The CDR3 contains 16 residues. Germline loops: CDR1 MDHEN, CDR2 SYDVKM. V lost 7 bases and J lost 0, with 16 bases in between. The CDR3, as DNA: TGTGCCAGCACCGGGCTGGGAGCGGTTAGCAATCAGCCCCAGCATTTT. It yields the protein CASTGLGAVSNQPQHF.